This TCR beta chain emerged from a study of T cells expressing NK-cell markers. Study findings and constraints: Five or six donors carried dominant NKG2C+ clonotypes that made up about 1.0-7.0% of their CD8+ T cells.

CDR1 and CDR2 from the germline V gene are KGHDR and SFDVKD. This CDR3 region has 15 residues. TCRdb re-called the 5' RACE reads and catalogs CDR3 proteins one per entry, DNA excluded. The sample table sets out about 390,000 distinct CDR3 sequences. Comment on this clonotype: The antigen is not known.

The receptor was isolated from a woman in her forties or fifties in good health. Sequenced input: blood T cells: a sorted CD56 or NKG2C T cell subset, CD4+ or CD8+ T cells, or bulk PBMC T cells (not recorded which). The chain combines TRBV24-1 with TRBJ2-7; TCRdb's D call, TRBD1, is unchecked because there is no DNA. This CDR3 is CATSDSGQLIYEQYF.